A single sample gave rise to the 31 T cell receptor beta chains below, sequenced in a study of T-cell reconstitution after alpha-beta-depleted transplantation in children. A library of TCRbeta sequences, prepared with unique molecular identifiers, was generated. TCRdb called the PCR reads again in MiXCR, with one record for every CDR3 protein. The sample shows more than 450,000 distinct CDR3 sequences, around 19% of them seen only once. The sequencing used PBMCs from the stem cell graft donor, collected from the stem cell graft. These receptors originate from a human donor who donated a stem cell graft to a child with acute lymphoblastic leukemia.

The chain uses TRBV20-1 and TRBJ2-7, with D possibly being TRBD2 (6 bases). Between the trimmed V and J ends, which lost 4 bases and 0 bases, there was a span of 13 bases. Germline V lookup: CDR1 DFQATT, CDR2 SNEGSKA (reference sequence). The CDR3 is 14 residues long. CDR3: CSATSSASSYEQYF. The CDR3, as DNA: TGCAGTGCTACTTCTAGCGCCAGCTCCTACGAGCAGTACTTC.

This clonotype showed up just a few times. The chain has TRBV5-1 and TRBJ2-7, with D unclear. The V end was cut by 0 bases, the J end by 5 bases, with 15 bases between. The CDR3 runs to 15 residues. Germline values: CDR1 SGHRS, CDR2 YFSETQ. CDR3 in amino acids: CASSLELSSLHEQYF. In nucleotides, the CDR3 is TGCGCCAGCAGCTTGGAACTGTCGAGTCTCCACGAGCAGTACTTC.

This clonotype was found a few times. The chain combines TRBV4-1 with TRBJ2-1; 8 bases are shared with TRBD2. Trimming cost V 0 bases and J 1 base; bases outside gene matches: 5. CDR1 is MGHRA, CDR2 YSYEKL, per germline. The CDR3 is made up of 17 amino acids. In DNA form, the CDR3 reads TGCGCCAGCAGCCAAGATGACGGGAGGGGGTCCTACAATGAGCAGTTCTTC. Its protein product is CASSQDDGRGSYNEQFF.

The chain employs TRBV10-3 and TRBJ1-2; 7 nucleotides line up with TRBD1. Germline V gene sequence: CDR1 ENHRY, CDR2 SYGVKD. V was pared by 3 bases and J by 8 bases, with 6 bases of the junction left unmatched. The CDR3 covers 13 residues. The CDR3 nucleotides read TGTGCCATCAGTGAATCAGGGGGGGACGGCTACACCTTC. It is translated as CAISESGGDGYTF.

In this sample, this clonotype turned up a few times. The V gene is TRBV11-2, the J gene TRBJ2-2; 11 nucleotides match TRBD2. CDR3 size: 15 residues. CDR1 and CDR2 from the germline V gene are SGHAT and FQNNGV. J was trimmed by 6 bases and V by 3 bases; bases with no gene match: 3. As DNA, the CDR3 is TGTGCCAGCAGCTTTCTAGCGGGAGGCCCCGGGGAGCTGTTTTTT. Translating gives CASSFLAGGPGELFF.

This clonotype was seen only a few times. The V call is TRBV12-3 or TRBV12-4, the J call TRBJ2-1; D unresolved. Trimming took off 3 bases at V and 8 bases at J, with 5 bases between the two ends. The CDR3 totals 11 residues. Here the CDR3 DNA reads TGTGCCAGCAGTTTCATCGATGAGCAGTTCTTC. This codes for CASSFIDEQFF.

J is TRBJ2-1 and V is TRBV5-1, with TRBD2 identical over 7 bases. Germline-derived CDR1 and CDR2 are SGHRS and YFSETQ. CDR3 length: 15 amino acids. The J segment lost 9 bases and the V segment lost 0 bases, leaving 9 bases of the junction unmatched. The CDR3 loop reads CASSLEGGPFTEQFF. CDR3 nucleotide sequence: TGCGCCAGCAGCTTGGAGGGAGGGCCTTTTACTGAGCAGTTCTTC.

The chain recombines TRBV10-3 with TRBJ2-7; D gene ambiguous. The ends were cut back, 6 bases at V and 4 bases at J, with 16 bases in the middle. Germline CDR1 and CDR2: ENHRY and SYGVKD. This CDR3 comprises 14 residues. The CDR3 DNA reads as TGTGCCATCAGCCTAGGCCCCCTCGTTTACGAGCAGTACTTC. The encoded protein is CAISLGPLVYEQYF.

The chain couples TRBV7-9 to TRBJ1-2; the D is unclear. V was clipped by 2 bases and J by 7 bases, with 8 bases between them. Germline-derived CDR1 and CDR2 are SEHNR and FQNEAQ (reference sequence). This CDR3 has 12 residues. CDR3 DNA sequence: TGTGCCAGCAGCTTACTGCTCCCTGGCTACACCTTC. This gives the protein CASSLLLPGYTF.

This clonotype was counted a few times. V gene TRBV5-1 combines with J gene TRBJ2-1; 9 nucleotides match TRBD2. V trimming: 2 bases; J trimming: 0 bases; junction bases outside the gene matches: 6. Germline V gives CDR1 SGHRS, CDR2 YFSETQ. CDR3 length: 17 amino acids. CDR3 in DNA: TGCGCCAGCAGCTTAGCCATTAGCGGGAGCTCCTACAATGAGCAGTTCTTC. It codes for CASSLAISGSSYNEQFF.

V usage is TRBV27 and J usage is TRBJ2-2; no firm D call. Trimming pared 8 bases from V and 6 bases from J, leaving 10 bases between. Germline CDR1 reads MNHEY; CDR2 reads SMNVEV (reference sequence). The CDR3 runs to 12 residues. The CDR3 nucleotides are TGTGCCAGCGGGCCTCTCGCCGGGGAGCTGTTTTTT. Translated, it gives CASGPLAGELFF.

The V and J genes are TRBV10-2 and TRBJ2-5; D is possibly TRBD2 (5 bases). The length of the CDR3 is 19 residues. Germline V gene lookup returns CDR1 WSHSY and CDR2 SAAADI. Trimming left V 3 bases short and J 3 bases short, with 26 bases between. The DNA for the CDR3 is TGCGCCAGCAGTGACCTCGAGGGCAGGTGGAGCGCAAGAAAAGAGACCCAGTACTTC. Encoded protein: CASSDLEGRWSARKETQYF.

The chain couples TRBV6-5 to TRBJ2-7; D possibly corresponds to TRBD1 (6 bases). The germline V gene has CDR1 MNHEY and CDR2 SVGAGI. V shed 0 bases and J shed 5 bases, with 17 bases lying between them. This CDR3 is 16 amino acids long. The CDR3 spells CASSYSNVGGINEQYF. The CDR3 DNA follows: TGTGCCAGCAGTTACTCGAATGTAGGGGGTATCAACGAGCAGTACTTC.

This clonotype was seen more than once but under ten times. The genes are TRBV7-9 and TRBJ2-1; 11 nucleotides match TRBD2. V lost 4 bases and J lost 4; bases outside the gene matches: 6. CDR3 length: 16 residues. The germline V gene encodes CDR1 SEHNR and CDR2 FQNEAQ (reference sequence). DNA for the CDR3: TGTGCCAGCAGCTCCTCACTAGCGGGAGAGTACAATGAGCAGTTCTTC. Its translation: CASSSSLAGEYNEQFF.

This clonotype was recorded many times. The chain uses TRBV13 and TRBJ2-7; D may correspond to TRBD1 or TRBD2 (6 bases each). The CDR3 contains 15 residues. The ends were cut back, 2 bases at V and 3 bases at J, with 14 bases in the middle. CDR1 and CDR2 from the germline V gene are PRHDT and FYEKMQ (reference sequence). The CDR3: CASSLLLGGHYEQYF. DNA of the CDR3: TGTGCCAGCAGCTTACTCCTAGGGGGGCACTACGAGCAGTACTTC.

V is TRBV6-4 and J is TRBJ2-1, with 9 positions matching TRBD1. J gave up 6 bases and V 3 bases, and 6 bases lay outside the gene matches. This CDR3 has 15 amino acids. Germline lookup yields CDR1 MRHNA and CDR2 SNTAGT. The CDR3 protein is CASSEGDRESNEQFF. DNA of the CDR3: TGTGCCAGCAGTGAAGGGGACAGGGAATCCAATGAGCAGTTCTTC.

A few counts support this clonotype. The chain recombines TRBV29-1 with TRBJ1-2; 8 positions match TRBD1. Germline V CDR1 and CDR2: SQVTM, ANQGSEA. V trimming: 6 bases; J trimming: 1 base; junction bases outside the gene matches: 13. The CDR3 sequence is 16 residues long. CDR3 protein: CSVDIPRDRRNYGYTF. CDR3 in DNA: TGCAGCGTCGACATCCCCCGGGACAGGCGTAACTATGGCTACACCTTC.

This sequence joins TRBV7-8 and TRBJ2-7, with D perhaps TRBD2 (6 bases). The CDR3 sequence is 17 residues long. Trimming left V 5 bases short and J 6 bases short, with 26 bases between. The germline CDR1 and CDR2 sequences are SGHVS and FQNEAQ. The CDR3 protein is CASSGQPTLLSEGEQYF. The CDR3 nucleotides read TGTGCCAGCAGCGGCCAGCCTACATTACTATCGGAGGGCGAGCAGTACTTC.

The chain carries TRBV27 and TRBJ2-2; D remains unclear. The CDR3 loop spans 13 amino acids. Germline CDR1 MNHEY, CDR2 SMNVEV (reference sequence). V lost 4 bases, J lost 4 bases, and 7 bases lay in between. CDR3 amino acids: CASSSTFTGELFF. CDR3 coding DNA: TGTGCCAGCAGTTCGACTTTCACCGGGGAGCTGTTTTTT.

The CDR3 reads CASSEAGLNQPQHF. The DNA for the CDR3 is TGTGCCAGCAGTGAAGCTGGCCTCAATCAGCCCCAGCATTTT. J is TRBJ1-5 and V is TRBV6-1; D remains ambiguous. V gave up 0 bases and J gave up 3 bases, with 6 bases separating them. There are 14 residues in the CDR3. Germline V lookup: CDR1 MNHNS, CDR2 SASEGT.

V and J are TRBV29-1 and TRBJ2-7; unclear D gene. V shed 3 bases and J shed 8 bases, with 8 bases lying between them. Germline loops: CDR1 SQVTM, CDR2 ANQGSEA. CDR3 size: 10 residues. As DNA, the CDR3 is TGCAGCGTTGAGGAGCGAAAGCAGTACTTC. Protein: CSVEERKQYF.

In its sample, this clonotype was seen a few times. The V gene is TRBV20-1, the J gene TRBJ2-2, with 7 nucleotides matching TRBD2. With 3 bases clipped from V and 6 bases from J, the junction kept 7 bases outside the gene matches. Germline CDR1 is DFQATT and CDR2 is SNEGSKA (reference sequence). The CDR3 totals 14 residues. Here the CDR3 reads CSARRLAEAGELFF. CDR3 nucleotides: TGCAGTGCTAGGCGGCTAGCGGAGGCCGGGGAGCTGTTTTTT.

The chain has TRBV5-5 and TRBJ2-7, with a weak D call TRBD2 (6 bases). V dropped 0 bases and J dropped 1 base, with 11 bases sitting between them. This CDR3 is 15 amino acids long. Germline V gene lookup returns CDR1 SGHKS and CDR2 YYEKEE (reference sequence). CDR3 sequence reads: CASSLGGIRSYEQYF. The CDR3 DNA sequence: TGTGCCAGCAGCTTGGGCGGGATAAGGTCCTACGAGCAGTACTTC. Supplemented by reference TRBV5-5 and TRBJ2-7, the full variable domain reads DAGVTQSPTHLIKTRGQQVTLRCSPISGHKSVSWYQQVLGQGPQFIFQYYEKEERGRGNFPDRFSARQFPNYSSELNVNALLLGDSALYLCASSLGGIRSYEQYFGPGTRLTVT.

The rearrangement uses TRBV30 and TRBJ1-2; D might be TRBD1 (6 bases). CDR1 GTSNPN and CDR2 SVGIG come from the germline V gene (reference sequence). The CDR3 consists of 13 residues. Trimming took 5 bases from V and 5 from J, leaving 15 bases between them. The CDR3 region has the DNA TGTGCCTGGGGCTTACAGGGAAATTATGGCTACACCTTC. The encoded protein is CAWGLQGNYGYTF. Full variable domain (outside the CDR3, taken from reference TRBV30 and TRBJ1-2): SQTIHQWPATLVQPVGSPLSLECTVEGTSNPNLYWYRQAAGRGLQLLFYSVGIGQISSEVPQNLSASRPQDRQFILSSKKLLLSDSGFYLCAWGLQGNYGYTFGSGTRLTVV.

The genes are TRBV30 and TRBJ1-5, with D hard to call. V lost 0 bases and J lost 6, with 6 bases in between. The CDR3 extends over 12 amino acids. From germline, CDR1 is GTSNPN and CDR2 SVGIG (reference sequence). CDR3 sequence reads: CAWSVLGQPQHF. Written as DNA, the CDR3 is TGTGCCTGGAGTGTACTCGGTCAGCCCCAGCATTTT.

The chain combines TRBV5-1 with TRBJ2-4; D ambiguous. CDR3 length: 18 residues. The V end lost 0 bases, the J end lost 3 bases, and 19 bases lay between the germline ends. CDR1 SGHRS and CDR2 YFSETQ come from the germline V gene. The CDR3 bases are TGCGCCAGCAGCTTGGAGGCGAGTGGTATCACTGGCAAAAACATTCAGTACTTC. It encodes CASSLEASGITGKNIQYF.

This clonotype was counted between two and nine times. The chain recombines TRBV4-1 with TRBJ2-7; D uncertain. From germline, CDR1 is MGHRA and CDR2 YSYEKL. The CDR3 runs 14 residues. With 3 bases removed from V and 5 bases from J, the gap between germline ends came to 14 bases. CDR3 in amino acids: CASSQGSLGHEQYF. The DNA for the CDR3 is TGCGCCAGCAGCCAGGGCTCCCTTGGGCACGAGCAGTACTTC.

This clonotype was observed a few times. The CDR3 loop reads CASSLLAGGPVDEQFF. CDR3 nucleotides: TGTGCCAGCAGCTTGCTAGCGGGAGGGCCCGTCGATGAGCAGTTCTTC. V usage is TRBV5-8 and J usage is TRBJ2-1; the match to TRBD2 covers 12 bases. The CDR3 runs to 16 residues. Trimming removed 1 base from V and 8 bases from J; junction bases left unmatched: 7. The germline gives CDR1 SGHTS, CDR2 YDEGEE.

The rearrangement uses TRBV6-1 and TRBJ2-2, with TRBD1 identical over 7 bases. V gave up 6 bases and J gave up 5 bases; unmatched junction bases: 12. Germline CDR1 is MNHNS and CDR2 is SASEGT. The CDR3 is 16 residues long. CDR3 sequence reads: CASRPQGDSETGELFF. The CDR3 DNA follows: TGTGCCAGCAGACCCCAGGGGGACAGCGAAACCGGGGAGCTGTTTTTT.

The chain joins TRBV4-2 to TRBJ2-7; D tentatively fits TRBD1 or TRBD2 (5 bases each). The CDR3 sequence is 15 residues long. Trimming took off 4 bases at V and 10 bases at J, with 23 bases between the two ends. Germline V CDR1 and CDR2: LGHNA, YNFKEQ. CDR3 region: CASSPPGPIYGYQYF. In DNA form, the CDR3 reads TGTGCCAGCAGCCCGCCGGGACCAATCTACGGTTATCAGTACTTC.

Note on this clonotype: A junction boundary mismatches the germline segment, possibly from a read error. The V gene is TRBV7-9, the J gene TRBJ1-2; possible D gene TRBD1, 5 bases. The germline gives CDR1 SEHNR, CDR2 FQNEAQ (reference sequence). The CDR3 contains 16 residues. CDR3 sequence: CASSLGPGSPFYGCTF. CDR3 nucleotides: TGTGCCAGCAGCCTCGGACCAGGGTCGCCTTTCTATGGCTGCACCTTC.